This TCR beta chain was sequenced in a study of PD-1 blockade in classical Hodgkin lymphoma. Findings and limits, study-wide: Complete responders' baseline diversity resembled that of newly diagnosed patients.

Time point indicated: cycle 4 day 1 (C4D1), after 6 weeks of nivolumab. Each patient relapsed following autologous stem cell transplantation, and prior brentuximab vedotin exposure differed. Per the germline V gene, CDR1 is KGHSH and CDR2 is LQKENI. The V end was cut by 5 bases, the J end by 7 bases, with 15 bases between. The CDR3 contains 14 residues. Clones were sequenced by immunoSEQ multiplex PCR, and TCRdb holds only the in-frame ones, with some missing. Here the sample spans around 53,000 clones, around 74% being singletons. As for this clone: Its specificity is not known.

Sequencing used peripheral blood mononuclear cells (PBMCs), obtained before the fourth cycle of nivolumab. This chain joins TRBV18 and TRBJ2-1; perhaps D is TRBD1 or TRBD2 (5 bases each). This TCR was sampled from a human donor with classical Hodgkin lymphoma. The CDR3 DNA reads as TGTGCCAGCTCAGGGGCTAGCCGGTTAAATGAGCAGTTCTTC. Protein product: CASSGASRLNEQFF.